One T cell receptor (beta chain) is described in this entry. Germline V lookup: CDR1 LGHNA, CDR2 YNFKEQ. The ends were cut back, 0 bases at V and 3 bases at J, with 10 bases in the middle. This CDR3 is built from 15 residues. The sample comes from a study of blood T cell repertoires in COVID-19. Libraries were prepared by immunoSEQ multiplex PCR; TCRdb keeps only in-frame clonotypes and omits some of them. Seen here are some 130,000 clones, over 60% observed once, and the top ten hold 1.5% to 2%. The rearrangement uses TRBV4-2 and TRBJ2-3; D unresolved. This clonotype was obtained from a woman between 65 and 79 years old with acute or convalescent COVID-19. The sequencing input was peripheral blood. This CDR3 is CASSQDFRRTDTQYF. In DNA form, the CDR3 reads TGTGCCAGCAGCCAAGATTTCCGGAGAACAGATACGCAGTATTTT.